This T cell receptor (beta chain) was sequenced for a study of T cells after yellow fever vaccination. One entry per CDR3 protein, called by TCRdb with MiXCR from the 5' RACE reads. The table has just over 300,000 distinct CDR3 sequences, around 3.6% seen once. Per germline, CDR1 SGHRS and CDR2 YFSETQ. V was pared by 0 bases and J by 2 bases, with 13 bases between. The CDR3 spans 16 residues. This receptor was obtained from a man aged 18 to 30 who received the YFV17D yellow fever vaccine. Specimen: PBMCs, collected on the day of the yellow fever booster vaccination. The chain links TRBV5-1 to TRBJ2-3; TRBD2 is a possible D gene (7 bases). The CDR3 is CASSLAIGGDTDTQYF. CDR3 sequence (DNA): TGCGCCAGCAGCTTGGCTATAGGGGGGGACACAGATACGCAGTATTTT.